The clone carrying this TCR beta chain has ten or more counts. The sample belongs to a study of T-cell reconstitution after alpha-beta-depleted transplantation in children. V lost 0 bases, J lost 8 bases, and 9 bases stayed unmatched. The length of the CDR3 is 16 residues. Germline V gene lookup returns CDR1 MNHEY and CDR2 SVGAGI. For TCRbeta, the library was prepared with unique molecular identifiers. MiXCR, applied by TCRdb to the PCR reads, yields one record per CDR3 protein. This table holds about 640,000 distinct CDR3 sequences, around 16% found once. The receptor comes from a human donor who donated a stem cell graft to a child with acute myeloid leukemia. The chain is built from TRBV6-5 and TRBJ2-7, with 11 bases matching TRBD2. This specimen was PBMCs from the stem cell graft donor, taken from the stem cell graft. CDR3 sequence: CASSYSSSSGGSKQYF. DNA of the CDR3: TGTGCCAGCAGTTACTCGTCTTCTAGCGGGGGGTCTAAGCAGTACTTC.